This T cell receptor (beta chain) is from a study of T-cell memory formation after mild COVID-19. J gave up 4 bases and V 1 base, and 9 bases lay outside the gene matches. CDR1 SGHRS and CDR2 YFSETQ come from the germline V gene. The CDR3 is 16 residues long. TCRdb passed the 5' RACE reads through MiXCR, listing each CDR3 protein once. This sample has fewer than 450,000 distinct CDR3 sequences, with approximately 24% found just once. The sample was PBMCs or a T cell subset sorted from them (not recorded which). The rearrangement uses TRBV5-1 and TRBJ2-7, with 9 bases identical to TRBD2. The receptor was derived from an adult woman who had mild COVID-19 (a few samples of this study predate the infection). Cell type and time point are not known. The CDR3 loop reads CASSLTTSGVRYEQYF. The CDR3 DNA follows: TGCGCCAGCAGCTTGACGACTAGCGGAGTCCGTTACGAGCAGTACTTC.